These 2 T cell receptor beta chains share one sample of origin, sequenced in a study of CD8 T cells in Susac syndrome (dated by TCRdb to the late 2010s). Libraries were made using the immunoSEQ multiplex PCR assay. RNA was extracted using the RNeasy kit, and about 0.45 to 1 microgram was reverse transcribed with random hexamers. In-frame beta chains were kept once TCRdb had trimmed the public reads at Q25 with fastp and called clones with MiXCR. Every CDR3 protein is listed once, alongside the most common genes and DNA of its rows. The sample table holds nearly 200,000 distinct CDR3 sequences, of which roughly 96% were seen once. Approximately 0.097% of the sample is in the top ten clones. Specimen: CD4+ T cells from PBMCs. The receptors here all came from a human donor with multiple sclerosis.

This clonotype was seen once. The rearrangement links TRBV3-1 to TRBJ2-7; D ambiguous. Germline CDR1 and CDR2: LGHDT and YNNKEL (reference sequence). The CDR3 has 12 residues. The V gene lost 6 bases and the J gene lost 4 bases, with 10 bases spanning the gap. The DNA for the CDR3 is TGTGCCAGCAGGAAAGACGGTTACGAGCAGTACTTC. Its protein is CASRKDGYEQYF.

The chain couples TRBV25-1 to TRBJ2-2; TRBD1 might be the D (5 bases). Germline V gene data show CDR1 as MGHDK and CDR2 as SYGVNS. Trimming removed 6 bases from V and 8 bases from J, with 13 bases in between. This CDR3 has 13 amino acids. CDR3 loop: CASSADSTGELFF. CDR3 sequence (DNA): TGTGCCAGCAGCGCAGACAGTACGGGGGAGCTGTTTTTT.